The 24 T cell receptor beta chains below all came from one sample that was sequenced in a study of blood T cell repertoires in COVID-19. This table comes from immunoSEQ multiplex PCR, and its TCRdb copy is limited to in-frame clones, with some not included. The repertoire consists of 210,000 or so clones, with about 82% occurring once and the leading ten covering more than 9%. The sequencing input was peripheral blood. The source of these receptors is a woman over 75 with acute or convalescent COVID-19.

This clone was counted a single time. The CDR3 region has the DNA TGTGCCAGCAGCGTCGGGGCAGCGGGGGGTTACGAGCAGTACTTC. Its translation is CASSVGAAGGYEQYF. The chain couples TRBV9 to TRBJ2-7, with 9 bases identical to TRBD2. Germline V gene sequence: CDR1 SGDLS, CDR2 YYNGEE. The V and J ends lost 2 bases and 4 bases, in that order; junction bases with no gene match: 7. The CDR3 extends over 15 amino acids.

The chain uses TRBV6-6 and TRBJ2-7; TRBD2 matches at 9 bases. Germline assignment: CDR1 MNHNY and CDR2 SVGAGI (reference sequence). CDR3 length: 16 amino acids. Germline trimming cut 4 bases from V and 1 base from J; bases unmatched to any gene: 8. The CDR3, as DNA: TGTGCCAGCAGTTCCCCGGCTAGCGGGGAGTCCTACGAGCAGTACTTC. Protein sequence: CASSSPASGESYEQYF.

This clone was seen more than once but under ten times. The gene calls are TRBV2 and TRBJ1-1; 9 bases agree with TRBD1. Germline V gene data show CDR1 as SNHLY and CDR2 as FYNNEI. V shed 7 bases and J 5 bases; nucleotides not matched to a gene: 17. The CDR3 is 17 amino acids. The CDR3 bases are TGTGCCAGCACTAGGAACAGGGGGCTACCGGGAGGGACTGAAGCTTTCTTT. Protein product: CASTRNRGLPGGTEAFF. The variable domain in full, completed from reference TRBV2 and TRBJ1-1, reads EPEVTQTPSHQVTQMGQEVILRCVPISNHLYFYWYRQILGQKVEFLVSFYNNEISEKSEIFDDQFSVERPDGSNFTLKIRSTKLEDSAMYFCASTRNRGLPGGTEAFFGQGTRLTVV.

CDR3 DNA: TGTGCCAGCAGTTCTACAGGGTCGGGTGAAAAACTGTTTTTT. This gives the protein CASSSTGSGEKLFF. This chain joins TRBV6-5 and TRBJ1-4; D is possibly TRBD1 (6 bases). There are 14 residues in the CDR3. CDR1 is MNHEY, CDR2 SVGAGI, per germline. V was shortened by 4 bases and J by 7 bases, with 13 bases between the two germline ends.

CDR3 in amino acids: CATAYQGSGAQYF. For the CDR3, the DNA is TGTGCCACCGCTTACCAGGGGTCCGGGGCCCAGTACTTC. This chain links TRBV15 with TRBJ2-5, with a weak D call TRBD1 (6 bases). V lost 8 bases and J 9 bases, leaving 19 bases between the germline ends. Germline CDR1 is LNHNV and CDR2 is YYDKDF (reference sequence). The CDR3 consists of 13 residues.

The chain is built from TRBV5-1 and TRBJ2-3; weak D call: TRBD2 (6 bases). The germline CDR1 and CDR2 sequences are SGHRS and YFSETQ. CDR3 size: 16 residues. Trimming left V 0 bases short and J 1 base short, with 12 bases between. The CDR3 region is CASSLVSGDGTDTQYF. In DNA form, the CDR3 reads TGCGCCAGCAGCTTGGTTAGCGGAGACGGCACAGATACGCAGTATTTT.

The V and J genes are TRBV28 and TRBJ1-1; 8 bases line up with TRBD1. Per germline, CDR1 MDHEN and CDR2 SYDVKM. This CDR3 has 13 amino acids. With 1 base clipped from V and 6 bases from J, the junction kept 1 base outside the gene matches. CDR3 amino acids: CASSLSDRAEAFF. The CDR3, as DNA: TGTGCCAGCAGTTTATCGGACAGGGCTGAAGCTTTCTTT.

V is TRBV19 and J is TRBJ2-2, with D maybe TRBD1 (6 bases). CDR3 length equals 17 residues. From germline, CDR1 is LNHDA and CDR2 SQIVND (reference sequence). V gave up 4 bases and J gave up 0 bases, with 15 bases separating them. The CDR3 sequence: CASSTSAGTPNTGELFF. The CDR3 DNA reads TGTGCCAGTAGTACCTCCGCCGGGACACCGAACACCGGGGAGCTGTTTTTT.

This chain links TRBV28 with TRBJ1-4; 7 positions agree with TRBD1. This CDR3 has 15 amino acids. Germline loops: CDR1 MDHEN, CDR2 SYDVKM. With V trimmed by 6 bases and J by 3 bases, 7 bases remained unmatched. In nucleotides, the CDR3 is TGTGCCAGCAGCCGTGGGACAGTCCCTAATGAAAAACTGTTTTTT. Protein sequence: CASSRGTVPNEKLFF.

This clone was found a few times. The V and J genes are TRBV27 and TRBJ1-6; 8 nucleotides agree with TRBD1. V gave up 3 bases and J gave up 5 bases; unmatched junction bases: 15. This CDR3 spans 19 amino acids. Germline assignment: CDR1 MNHEY and CDR2 SMNVEV (reference sequence). This CDR3 reads CASSLDPDWTGRHNSPLHF. Written as DNA, the CDR3 is TGTGCCAGCAGTTTGGACCCAGATTGGACAGGGAGACATAATTCACCCCTCCACTTT.

This chain connects TRBV2 to TRBJ2-3; TRBD2 matches at 11 bases. Germline V gene lookup returns CDR1 SNHLY and CDR2 FYNNEI. With 3 bases clipped from V and 5 bases from J, the junction kept 1 base outside the gene matches. The CDR3 has 14 amino acids. The CDR3 region is CASSDLAGGDTQYF. In nucleotides, the CDR3 is TGTGCCAGCAGTGACCTAGCGGGGGGAGATACGCAGTATTTT.

V and J are TRBV19 and TRBJ2-7; no clear D. Germline V gives CDR1 LNHDA, CDR2 SQIVND (reference sequence). The CDR3 loop spans 13 amino acids. Trimming removed 5 bases at V and 0 bases at J, with 8 bases between. The DNA for the CDR3 is TGTGCCAGTAGTGTACAGAGCTCCTACGAGCAGTACTTC. This translates into CASSVQSSYEQYF.

This clone was counted between two and nine times. The genes are TRBV6-1 and TRBJ2-5; D might be TRBD1 (7 bases). Per the germline V gene, CDR1 is MNHNS and CDR2 is SASEGT. The CDR3 length is 16 residues. Trimming removed 2 bases from V and 2 bases from J, with 15 bases in between. The CDR3 region has the DNA TGTGCCAGCAGTGAACAGGGGGGTAGATTGCAAGAGACCCAGTACTTC. Amino acid sequence: CASSEQGGRLQETQYF.

The rearrangement joins TRBV28 to TRBJ2-7, with 7 nucleotides matching TRBD2. The V gene's germline CDR1 is MDHEN and CDR2 SYDVKM. V lost 7 bases, J lost 4 bases, and 1 base stayed unmatched. The CDR3 has 11 amino acids. The CDR3 region is CASMGGYEQYF. DNA for the CDR3: TGTGCCAGCATGGGAGGGTACGAGCAGTACTTC.

The rearrangement joins TRBV18 to TRBJ2-1; TRBD2 aligns across 8 bases. With 3 bases clipped from V and 6 bases from J, the junction kept 7 bases outside the gene matches. The CDR3 extends over 15 amino acids. From germline, CDR1 is KGHSH and CDR2 LQKENI. CDR3 nucleotide sequence: TGTGCCAGCTCACCGGGACTCGGGGGGGCCAATGAGCAGTTCTTC. Protein sequence: CASSPGLGGANEQFF.

The genes are TRBV7-2 and TRBJ2-1; 7 bases line up with TRBD2. J lost 9 bases, V lost 2 bases, and 16 bases had no gene match. Germline V gives CDR1 SGHTA, CDR2 FQGNSA. The CDR3 has 17 amino acids. The CDR3 region has the DNA TGTGCCAGCAGCTTAATTCCAGCGGGATCCCCCACGTTTGAGCAGTTCTTC. This codes for CASSLIPAGSPTFEQFF.

This clone was counted at least ten times. The gene calls are TRBV7-9 and TRBJ2-2; D perhaps matches TRBD1 (6 bases). Germline CDR1 is SEHNR and CDR2 is FQNEAQ (reference sequence). This CDR3 has 15 residues. With 4 bases removed from V and 4 bases from J, the gap between germline ends came to 13 bases. In DNA, the CDR3 is TGTGCCAGCAGCTCCCTGGACAGTTTCACCGGGGAGCTGTTTTTT. Amino acid sequence: CASSSLDSFTGELFF.

The chain carries TRBV11-1 and TRBJ2-3; unclear D gene. This CDR3 contains 12 residues. V lost 3 bases to trimming and J lost 5 bases, with 6 bases between them. The germline V gene has CDR1 SGHAT and CDR2 FQDESV (reference sequence). The CDR3 sequence: CASSLVGDTQYF. In nucleotides, the CDR3 is TGTGCCAGCAGCTTGGTCGGAGATACGCAGTATTTT.

This chain joins TRBV11-2 and TRBJ2-1; TRBD2 matches 9 bases. J was trimmed by 4 bases and V by 7 bases; bases with no gene match: 5. Germline V gene lookup returns CDR1 SGHAT and CDR2 FQNNGV. CDR3 size: 14 residues. The CDR3 here is CASNLAGRYNEQFF. In nucleotides, the CDR3 is TGTGCCAGCAACCTAGCGGGAAGATACAATGAGCAGTTCTTC.

The chain joins TRBV7-8 to TRBJ1-4, with D maybe TRBD1 (6 bases). CDR1 and CDR2 from the germline V gene are SGHVS and FQNEAQ. The V end was cut by 5 bases, the J end by 3 bases, with 16 bases between. There are 16 residues in the CDR3. The CDR3 spells CASSHFLGGPNEKLFF. The CDR3 nucleotides read TGTGCCAGCAGCCATTTTTTGGGGGGGCCTAATGAAAAACTGTTTTTT.

The chain recombines TRBV3-1 (or the pseudogene TRBV3-2) with TRBJ2-3; 8 bases are shared with TRBD2. Germline V gene lookup returns CDR1 LGHDT and CDR2 YNNKEL (reference sequence). V lost 4 bases to trimming and J lost 3 bases; unmatched junction nucleotides: 15. The CDR3 is 18 residues long. The chain's CDR3 is CASSPAAGRSGATDTQYF. The CDR3 DNA reads TGTGCCAGCAGCCCCGCCGCGGGCCGTAGCGGGGCGACAGATACGCAGTATTTT.

The chain couples TRBV7-9 to TRBJ2-2; TRBD2 matches 13 bases. After removal of 5 bases from V and 3 bases from J, the junction contained 6 bases not matched to a gene. The CDR3 covers 17 residues. CDR1 SEHNR and CDR2 FQNEAQ come from the germline V gene (reference sequence). The CDR3 bases are TGTGCCAGCAGCCGTACTAGCGGGAGGGCGGACACCGGGGAGCTGTTTTTT. Translated: CASSRTSGRADTGELFF.

This rearrangement joins TRBV7-9 to TRBJ1-1; the D is unclear. V was clipped by 3 bases and J by 2 bases, with 10 bases between them. The CDR3 loop spans 14 amino acids. The germline CDR1 and CDR2 sequences are SEHNR and FQNEAQ (reference sequence). The CDR3: CASSFVAGNTEAFF. In nucleotides, the CDR3 is TGTGCCAGCAGCTTCGTGGCGGGAAACACTGAAGCTTTCTTT.

In its sample, this clone was seen a few times. This CDR3 reads CASSRRQEYYGYTF. CDR3 DNA sequence: TGTGCCAGCAGCCGACGACAGGAGTACTATGGCTACACCTTC. The chain joins TRBV5-6 to TRBJ1-2, with D tentatively TRBD1 (6 bases). Germline CDR1 and CDR2: SGHDT and YYEEEE. Trimming shortened V by 4 bases and J by 3 bases, and 13 bases separated the two germline ends. There are 14 residues in the CDR3.